This TCR beta chain stems from a study of blood T cell repertoires in COVID-19. The CDR3 loop spans 15 amino acids. V gave up 7 bases and J gave up 9 bases, with 22 bases separating them. The germline V gene has CDR1 SNHLY and CDR2 FYNNEI. Profiling relied on immunoSEQ multiplex PCR, and the TCRdb table lists in-frame clones only, not all of them. This table has roughly 330,000 clones, more than 75% appearing once. Recruitment covered about two dozen US areas and drew participants whose ages spanned roughly 18 to 95 years. Two consecutive negative NP/OP PCR tests, clearance, or resolved symptoms defined Cohort 3 recovery.

This rearrangement joins TRBV2 to TRBJ1-5; D is ambiguous. Sequenced input: PBMCs or T cells enriched from blood (not recorded which). The receptor comes from a woman in her late teens or twenties who had recovered from COVID-19. As DNA, the CDR3 is TGTGCCAGCACCACAATCCCACCTGGGGAGGGGCCCCAGCATTTT. Translated, it gives CASTTIPPGEGPQHF.